The source of this TCR beta chain is a study of blood T cell repertoires in COVID-19 (dated by TCRdb to 2020 to 2021). For the wider study: Collaborator samples came from the United States, Italy and Spain and covered acute and convalescent phases of COVID-19. The material from the prospective study consisted of cDNA or gDNA derived from T cells, B-cell-depleted T cells, or PBMCs. Subjects who had been exposed to COVID-19, were actively infected with it, or had recovered from it provided the deeply sampled blood TCRbeta repertoires that made up the dataset. The repertoires were made available in a free public database intended to serve as a resource for research on the immune response to SARS-CoV-2. The samples were drawn from the first 160 participants of the ongoing ImmuneRACE study and from 1,254 subjects provided by 6 global collaborators. Sample metadata almost always included a de-identified subject ID, COVID-19 status, age in years and sex. HLA class I and class II types, where available, came from metadata supplied by the sample provider rather than from assay-based typing. The research as a whole found: How much clinical and demographic metadata was included differed by source and by participant, and the metadata was provided uncurated.

Regarding this clone: It lacks a known antigen. The sample holds no much larger clone one base away, and base qualities are not on file.

TCRbeta CDR3 regions were amplified from genomic DNA by means of the immunoSEQ Assay, a bias-controlled multiplex PCR. The paper's processing steps were these. Nucleated cell counts per sample were estimated from amplification of reference gene primers within the assay. To quantify the absolute abundance of each unique TCRbeta CDR3 rearrangement, sequence reads were collapsed and filtered. Productive Simpson clonality was computed per sample as the square root of Simpson's diversity index over productive rearrangements. TCRdb provides this immuneACCESS table in a form limited to in-frame rearrangements. Some clones are lacking; in checked studies, under half of them reflect an unresolved V gene, and why the rest are absent is not known. V, J and clone size are those of that table, while D and trimming were read from the DNA. Counted in this sample were about 270,000 clones; 70% to 85% of them appeared once. Roughly 1.5% of the sample goes to the ten largest clones.

At one collaborating source in Seattle, patients were enrolled during active infection and were followed longitudinally through the course of disease. The collaborating institutions used their own protocols to collect whole blood in K2EDTA tubes. Collaborator samples were shipped for TCRbeta analysis as frozen whole blood, isolated PBMCs, or DNA extracted from either sample type. The germline V gene (reference sequence) yields SEHNR for CDR1 and FQNEAQ for CDR2. Including cysteine and phenylalanine, the CDR3 has 14 amino acids. Of all the DNA, just the CDR3 is kept, 42 bases in frame from base 1. From V the trimming removes 0 bases and from J it removes 2 bases, while the gene matches leave 0 bases of the junction unaccounted for.

The sequence was collected from a human donor with COVID-19, enrolled during active disease. The donor label of this sample is uncertain. The sequencing sample was made of peripheral blood. Recombination joined TRBV7-9 with TRBJ2-7, with 8 central nucleotides matching TRBD2. This receptor carries the CDR3 CASSLALAAYEQYF. The nucleotides are TGTGCCAGCAGCTTAGCACTAGCGGCCTACGAGCAGTACTTC.